What follows are 3 T cell receptor beta chains derived from one specimen sequenced in a study of T cells in Graves' hyperthyroidism and ophthalmopathy. TCR beta CDR3 sequences were amplified from RNA transcripts. The TCR CDR3 first-round RT-PCR relied on the HTBI primer set. TCRdb called the multiplex PCR reads again in MiXCR, with one record for every CDR3 protein. The sample yields a few hundred thousand distinct CDR3 sequences, approximately 19% seen once. Material for sequencing was blood. The receptors derive from a young woman with Graves' hyperthyroidism.

This clonotype was picked up many times. V is TRBV7-9 and J is TRBJ1-2; possibly TRBD1 for D (6 bases). Germline V lookup: CDR1 SEHNR, CDR2 FQNEAQ (reference sequence). V dropped 2 bases and J dropped 0 bases, with 16 bases sitting between them. CDR3 length: 17 amino acids. This CDR3 is CASSLFSGAHSNYGYTF. The CDR3 nucleotides are TGTGCCAGCAGCTTATTCTCAGGGGCCCATTCTAACTATGGCTACACCTTC. Using reference TRBV7-9 and TRBJ1-2 for the parts outside the CDR3, the full variable domain is DTGVSQNPRHKITKRGQNVTFRCDPISEHNRLYWYRQTLGQGPEFLTYFQNEAQLEKSRLLSDRFSAERPKGSFSTLEIQRTEQGDSAMYLCASSLFSGAHSNYGYTFGSGTRLTVV.

This clonotype was seen a handful of times. The rearrangement joins TRBV3-1 to TRBJ1-5, with a tentative D call TRBD1 (6 bases). The germline gives CDR1 LGHDT, CDR2 YNNKEL (reference sequence). Trimming took 1 base from V and 7 from J, leaving 11 bases between them. The CDR3 runs 14 residues. CDR3 region: CASSQGGGGQPQHF. In DNA form, the CDR3 reads TGTGCCAGCAGCCAAGGAGGGGGAGGACAGCCCCAGCATTTT. The whole variable domain, remainder taken from reference TRBV3-1 and TRBJ1-5, is DTAVSQTPKYLVTQMGNDKSIKCEQNLGHDTMYWYKQDSKKFLKIMFSYNNKELIINETVPNRFSPKSPDKAHLNLHINSLELGDSAVYFCASSQGGGGQPQHFGDGTRLSIL.

This clonotype has more than one count but fewer than ten. V usage is TRBV6-5 and J usage is TRBJ2-2, with a tentative D call TRBD2 (5 bases). CDR1 is MNHEY and CDR2 is SVGAGI in the germline V gene. V lost 7 bases, J lost 6 bases, and 12 bases lay in between. This CDR3 region has 13 residues. CDR3 nucleotide sequence: TGTGCCAGCACTTGGGGAGAGGCCGGGGAGCTGTTTTTT. It encodes CASTWGEAGELFF.